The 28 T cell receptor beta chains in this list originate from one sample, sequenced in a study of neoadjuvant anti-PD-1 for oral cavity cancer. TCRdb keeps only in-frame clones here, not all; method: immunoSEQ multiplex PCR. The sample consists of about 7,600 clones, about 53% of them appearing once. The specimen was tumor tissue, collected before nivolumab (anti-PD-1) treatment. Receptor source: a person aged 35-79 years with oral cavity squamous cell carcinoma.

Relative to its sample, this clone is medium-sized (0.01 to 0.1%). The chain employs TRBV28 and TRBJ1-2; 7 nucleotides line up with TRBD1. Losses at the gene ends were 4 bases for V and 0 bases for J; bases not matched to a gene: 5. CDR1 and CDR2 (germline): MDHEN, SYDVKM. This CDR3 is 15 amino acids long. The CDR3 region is CASSSSGTANYGYTF. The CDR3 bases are TGTGCCAGCAGTTCGTCCGGGACAGCTAACTATGGCTACACCTTC.

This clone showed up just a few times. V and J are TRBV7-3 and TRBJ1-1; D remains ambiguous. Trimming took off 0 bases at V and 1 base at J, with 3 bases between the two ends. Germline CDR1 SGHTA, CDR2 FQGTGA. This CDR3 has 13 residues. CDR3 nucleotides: TGTGCCAGCAGCTTAACACAGAACACTGAAGCTTTCTTT. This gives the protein CASSLTQNTEAFF. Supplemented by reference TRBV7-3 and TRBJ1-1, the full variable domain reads GAGVSQTPSNKVTEKGKYVELRCDPISGHTALYWYRQSLGQGPEFLIYFQGTGAADDSGLPNDRFFAVRPEGSVSTLKIQRTERGDSAVYLCASSLTQNTEAFFGQGTRLTVV.

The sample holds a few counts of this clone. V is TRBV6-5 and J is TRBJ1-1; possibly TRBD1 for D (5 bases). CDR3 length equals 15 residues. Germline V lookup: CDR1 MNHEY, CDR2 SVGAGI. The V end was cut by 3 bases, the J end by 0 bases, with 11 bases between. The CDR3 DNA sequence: TGTGCCAGCAGTTATCGGGGGGTCCTGAACACTGAAGCTTTCTTT. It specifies CASSYRGVLNTEAFF.

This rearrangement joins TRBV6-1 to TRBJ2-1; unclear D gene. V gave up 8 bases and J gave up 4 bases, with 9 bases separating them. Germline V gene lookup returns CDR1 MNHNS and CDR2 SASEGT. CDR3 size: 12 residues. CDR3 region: CASDSTYNEQFF. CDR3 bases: TGTGCCAGCGACTCGACTTACAATGAGCAGTTCTTC.

The CDR3 nucleotides read TGTGCCAGCAGCTTAACCGGGACTAGCGGAGGTCCACCCCAGCAGTACTTC. Its protein product is CASSLTGTSGGPPQQYF. V and J are TRBV7-9 and TRBJ2-7; 11 nucleotides match TRBD2. The CDR3 length is 17 residues. Trimming took 2 bases from V and 8 from J; bases not matched to a gene: 14. CDR1 and CDR2 from the germline V gene are SEHNR and FQNEAQ (reference sequence). The full variable domain, rest sourced from reference TRBV7-9 and TRBJ2-7, is DTGVSQNPRHKITKRGQNVTFRCDPISEHNRLYWYRQTLGQGPEFLTYFQNEAQLEKSRLLSDRFSAERPKGSFSTLEIQRTEQGDSAMYLCASSLTGTSGGPPQQYFGPGTRLTVT.

The CDR3 coding sequence is TGTGCCAGCAGCACGGCAGGCAACTCCTACGAGCAGTACTTC. This encodes CASSTAGNSYEQYF. The chain joins TRBV7-3 to TRBJ2-7; D unclear. CDR3 length: 14 amino acids. The germline V gene encodes CDR1 SGHTA and CDR2 FQGTGA. V lost 5 bases to trimming and J lost 0 bases, with 11 bases between them.

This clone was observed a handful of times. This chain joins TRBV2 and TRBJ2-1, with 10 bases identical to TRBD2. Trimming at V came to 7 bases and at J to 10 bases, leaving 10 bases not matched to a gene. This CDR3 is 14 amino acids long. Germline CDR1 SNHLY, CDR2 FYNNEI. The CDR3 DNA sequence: TGTGCCAGCAATAAGCGGGAGGGCCCAGAGGAGCAGTTCTTC. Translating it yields CASNKREGPEEQFF. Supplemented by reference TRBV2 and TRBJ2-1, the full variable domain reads EPEVTQTPSHQVTQMGQEVILRCVPISNHLYFYWYRQILGQKVEFLVSFYNNEISEKSEIFDDQFSVERPDGSNFTLKIRSTKLEDSAMYFCASNKREGPEEQFFGPGTRLTVL.

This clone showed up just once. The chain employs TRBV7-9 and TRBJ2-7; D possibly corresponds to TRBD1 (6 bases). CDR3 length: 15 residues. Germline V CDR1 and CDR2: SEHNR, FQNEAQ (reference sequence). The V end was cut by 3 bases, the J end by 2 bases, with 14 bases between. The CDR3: CASSFGTWGTYEQYF. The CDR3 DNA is TGTGCCAGCAGCTTCGGGACATGGGGGACCTACGAGCAGTACTTC.

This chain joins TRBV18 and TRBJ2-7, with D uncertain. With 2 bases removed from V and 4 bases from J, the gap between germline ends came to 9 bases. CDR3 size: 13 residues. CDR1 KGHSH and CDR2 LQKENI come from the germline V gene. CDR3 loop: CASSPSTEYEQYF. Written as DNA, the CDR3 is TGTGCCAGCTCACCATCCACTGAGTACGAGCAGTACTTC.

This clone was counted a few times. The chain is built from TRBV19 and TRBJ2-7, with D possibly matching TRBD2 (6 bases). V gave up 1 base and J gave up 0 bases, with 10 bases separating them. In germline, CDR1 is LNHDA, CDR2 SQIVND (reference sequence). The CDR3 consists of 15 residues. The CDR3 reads CASSIGGRPSYEQYF. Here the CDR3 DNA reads TGTGCCAGTAGTATAGGAGGGAGGCCCTCCTACGAGCAGTACTTC. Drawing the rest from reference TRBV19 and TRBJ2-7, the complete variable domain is DGGITQSPKYLFRKEGQNVTLSCEQNLNHDAMYWYRQDPGQGLRLIYYSQIVNDFQKGDIAEGYSVSREKKESFPLTVTSAQKNPTAFYLCASSIGGRPSYEQYFGPGTRLTVT.

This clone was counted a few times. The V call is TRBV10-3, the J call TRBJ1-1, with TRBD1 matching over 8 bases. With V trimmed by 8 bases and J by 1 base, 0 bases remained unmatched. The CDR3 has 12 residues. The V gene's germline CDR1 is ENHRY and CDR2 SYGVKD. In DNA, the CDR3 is TGTGCCATCGGGACAGGGAACACTGAAGCTTTCTTT. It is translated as CAIGTGNTEAFF.

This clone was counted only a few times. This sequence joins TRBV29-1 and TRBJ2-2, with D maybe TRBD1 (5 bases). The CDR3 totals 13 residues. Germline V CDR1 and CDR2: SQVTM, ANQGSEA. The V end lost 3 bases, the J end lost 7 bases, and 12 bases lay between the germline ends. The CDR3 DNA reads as TGCAGCGTTGAGGGGCTTAATAGCGGGGAGCTGTTTTTT. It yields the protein CSVEGLNSGELFF.

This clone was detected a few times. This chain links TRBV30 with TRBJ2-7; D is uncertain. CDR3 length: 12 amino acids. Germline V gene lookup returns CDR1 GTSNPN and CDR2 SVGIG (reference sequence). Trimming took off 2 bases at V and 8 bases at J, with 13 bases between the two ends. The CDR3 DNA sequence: TGTGCCTGGAGTCCCGTAGACCAGAAGCAGTACTTC. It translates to CAWSPVDQKQYF.

The CDR3 reads CASSPPGRPGSGNTIYF. For the CDR3, the DNA is TGTGCCAGCAGCCCCCCCGGCAGGCCGGGCTCTGGAAACACCATATATTTT. V usage is TRBV7-8 and J usage is TRBJ1-3; the D is unclear. V lost 5 bases, J lost 0 bases, and 17 bases lay in between. CDR3 length: 17 residues. In germline, CDR1 is SGHVS, CDR2 FQNEAQ.

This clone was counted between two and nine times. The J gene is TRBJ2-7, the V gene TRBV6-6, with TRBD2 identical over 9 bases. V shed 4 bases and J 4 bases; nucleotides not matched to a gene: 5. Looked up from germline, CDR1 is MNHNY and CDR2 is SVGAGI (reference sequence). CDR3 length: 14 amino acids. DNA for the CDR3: TGTGCCAGCAGTTCCGGGACTAGCTGGTACGAGCAGTACTTC. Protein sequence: CASSSGTSWYEQYF.

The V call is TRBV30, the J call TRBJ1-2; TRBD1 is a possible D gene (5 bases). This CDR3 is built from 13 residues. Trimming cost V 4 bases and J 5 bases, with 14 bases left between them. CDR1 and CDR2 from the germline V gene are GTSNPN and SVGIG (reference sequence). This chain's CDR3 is CAWTFGTEYGYTF. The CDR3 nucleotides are TGTGCCTGGACTTTCGGGACGGAGTATGGCTACACCTTC.

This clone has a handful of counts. CDR3 DNA sequence: TGTGCCAGCAAATTTGGGGGGCTGAACACCGGGGAGCTGTTTTTT. It encodes CASKFGGLNTGELFF. The chain employs TRBV27 and TRBJ2-2; D may correspond to TRBD1 or TRBD2 (6 bases each). V dropped 7 bases and J dropped 1 base, with 13 bases sitting between them. In germline, CDR1 is MNHEY, CDR2 SMNVEV (reference sequence). This CDR3 comprises 15 residues.

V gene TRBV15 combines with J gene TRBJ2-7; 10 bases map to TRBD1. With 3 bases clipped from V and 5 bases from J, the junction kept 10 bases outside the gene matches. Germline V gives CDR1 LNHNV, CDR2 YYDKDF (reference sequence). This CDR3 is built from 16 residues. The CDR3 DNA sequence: TGTGCCACCAGCAGCGCGCCGACAGGGGGCTCGCACGAGCAGTACTTC. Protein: CATSSAPTGGSHEQYF.

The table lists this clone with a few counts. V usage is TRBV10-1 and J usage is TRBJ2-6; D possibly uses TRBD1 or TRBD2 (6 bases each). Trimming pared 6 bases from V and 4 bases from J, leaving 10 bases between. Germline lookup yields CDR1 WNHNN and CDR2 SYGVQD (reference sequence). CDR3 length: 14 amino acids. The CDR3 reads CASRGGPGANVLTF. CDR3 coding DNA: TGCGCCAGCAGAGGGGGGCCAGGGGCCAACGTCCTGACTTTC.

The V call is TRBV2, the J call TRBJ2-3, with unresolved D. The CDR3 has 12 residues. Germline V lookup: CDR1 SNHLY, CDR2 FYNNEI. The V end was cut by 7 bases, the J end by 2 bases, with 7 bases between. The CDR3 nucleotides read TGTGCCAGCATTGGGGACACAGATACGCAGTATTTT. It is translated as CASIGDTDTQYF.

The CDR3 is CASSLRTGGLSDNEQFF. The CDR3 nucleotides are TGTGCCAGCAGCCTACGGACAGGGGGCTTAAGCGATAATGAGCAGTTCTTC. The chain employs TRBV11-2 and TRBJ2-1; 11 nucleotides agree with TRBD1. CDR3 length: 17 amino acids. Trimming took 5 bases from V and 7 from J; bases not matched to a gene: 13. The germline CDR1 and CDR2 sequences are SGHAT and FQNNGV.

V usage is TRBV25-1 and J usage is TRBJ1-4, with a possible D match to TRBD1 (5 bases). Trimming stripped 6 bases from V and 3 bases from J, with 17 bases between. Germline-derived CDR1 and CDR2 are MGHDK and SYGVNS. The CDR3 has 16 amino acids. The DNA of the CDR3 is TGTGCCAGCAGCCGGGACGGGGGGATGTCTAATGAAAAACTGTTTTTT. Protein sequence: CASSRDGGMSNEKLFF.

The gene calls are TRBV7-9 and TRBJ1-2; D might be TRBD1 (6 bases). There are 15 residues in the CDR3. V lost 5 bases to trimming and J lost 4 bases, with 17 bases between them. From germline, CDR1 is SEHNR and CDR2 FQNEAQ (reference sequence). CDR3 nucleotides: TGTGCCAGCAGCCCACAGGGCACTGATCGCTATGGCTACACCTTC. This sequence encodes CASSPQGTDRYGYTF.

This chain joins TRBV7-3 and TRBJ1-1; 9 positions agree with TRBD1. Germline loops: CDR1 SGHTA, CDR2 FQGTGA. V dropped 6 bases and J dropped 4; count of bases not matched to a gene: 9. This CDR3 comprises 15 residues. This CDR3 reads CASRPNPGQGTEAFF. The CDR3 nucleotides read TGTGCCAGCAGGCCTAACCCGGGACAGGGCACTGAAGCTTTCTTT.

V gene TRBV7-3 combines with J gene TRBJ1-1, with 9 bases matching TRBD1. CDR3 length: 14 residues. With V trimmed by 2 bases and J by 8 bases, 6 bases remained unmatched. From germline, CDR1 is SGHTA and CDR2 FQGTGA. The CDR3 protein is CASSLWTGDIEAFF. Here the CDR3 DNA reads TGTGCCAGCAGCTTATGGACAGGGGACATCGAAGCTTTCTTT. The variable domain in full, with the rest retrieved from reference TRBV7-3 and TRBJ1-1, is GAGVSQTPSNKVTEKGKYVELRCDPISGHTALYWYRQSLGQGPEFLIYFQGTGAADDSGLPNDRFFAVRPEGSVSTLKIQRTERGDSAVYLCASSLWTGDIEAFFGQGTRLTVV.

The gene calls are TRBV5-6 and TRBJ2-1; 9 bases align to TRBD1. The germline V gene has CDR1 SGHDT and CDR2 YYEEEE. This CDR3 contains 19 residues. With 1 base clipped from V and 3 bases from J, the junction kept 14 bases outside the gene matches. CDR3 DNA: TGTGCCAGCAGCTTGTCGACAGGGGGACTAAACCCTCTCTACAATGAGCAGTTCTTC. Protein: CASSLSTGGLNPLYNEQFF.

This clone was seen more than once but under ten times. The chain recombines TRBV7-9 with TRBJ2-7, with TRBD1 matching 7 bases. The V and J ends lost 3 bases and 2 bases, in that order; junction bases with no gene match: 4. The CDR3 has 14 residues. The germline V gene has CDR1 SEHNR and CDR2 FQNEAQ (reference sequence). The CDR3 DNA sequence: TGTGCCAGCAGCTTCCGGGACAGAACCTACGAGCAGTACTTC. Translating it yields CASSFRDRTYEQYF.

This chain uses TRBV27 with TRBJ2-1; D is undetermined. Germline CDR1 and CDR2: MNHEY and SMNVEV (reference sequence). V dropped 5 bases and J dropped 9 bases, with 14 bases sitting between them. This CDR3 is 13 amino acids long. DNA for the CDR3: TGTGCCAGCAGTCTAGAACCCGTGACTGAGCAGTTCTTC. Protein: CASSLEPVTEQFF.